The entry that follows covers one TCR beta chain sequence. The entry originates in a study of blood T cell repertoires in COVID-19. At the level of the study: Samples taken during acute and convalescent COVID-19 were collected in the United States, Italy and Spain.

V dropped 4 bases and J dropped 2; count of bases not matched to a gene: 2. This CDR3 spans 15 amino acids. Germline CDR1 reads SGHDN; CDR2 reads FVKESK. Assay used: immunoSEQ multiplex PCR; TCRdb lists only in-frame clones, some missing. The sample shows a few hundred thousand clones, more than 85% of them seen only once. This receptor was identified in a man aged 18 to 29 with active or convalescent COVID-19. The chain joins TRBV14 to TRBJ2-7, with 13 bases identical to TRBD2. Material for sequencing was peripheral blood. The CDR3 here is CASSLGLAGTYEQYF. In nucleotides, the CDR3 is TGTGCCAGCAGCCTGGGACTAGCGGGAACCTACGAGCAGTACTTC. The variable domain in full, completed from reference TRBV14 and TRBJ2-7, reads EAGVTQFPSHSVIEKGQTVTLRCDPISGHDNLYWYRRVMGKEIKFLLHFVKESKQDESGMPNNRFLAERTGGTYSTLKVQPAELEDSGVYFCASSLGLAGTYEQYFGPGTRLTVT.